Shown below are 18 T cell receptor beta chains from a single sample sequenced in a study of metastatic and nonmetastatic thyroid tumors. TCRdb re-called clones via MiXCR from the PCR reads. The repertoire holds 20,000 to 30,000 clones, with 22% as singletons. None of the patients had undergone any treatment ahead of thyroid surgery. The specimen sequenced was blood. These TCRs come from a female donor with papillary thyroid cancer or a benign thyroid nodule (not recorded which). Some clones in this sample may be carry-over from other donors' samples.

This rearrangement joins TRBV7-2 to TRBJ2-1, with D perhaps TRBD2 (6 bases). The germline gives CDR1 SGHTA, CDR2 FQGNSA. V lost 2 bases and J 7 bases, leaving 9 bases between the germline ends. The CDR3 has 13 amino acids. CDR3 bases: TGTGCCAGCAGCTTAATCCGGGGGAATGAGCAGTTCTTC. Protein product: CASSLIRGNEQFF.

J is TRBJ1-2 and V is TRBV20-1, with no clear D. Germline lookup yields CDR1 DFQATT and CDR2 SNEGSKA (reference sequence). The CDR3 length is 11 residues. Trimming removed 4 bases from V and 7 bases from J, with 10 bases in between. The CDR3, as DNA: TGCAGTGCTATATCTGGTGGTGGCTACACCTTC. Encoded protein: CSAISGGGYTF.

This clone was recorded many times. This chain links TRBV30 with TRBJ1-3, with a weak D call TRBD1 (5 bases). The CDR3 sequence is 15 residues long. Trimming shortened V by 5 bases and J by 0 bases, and 14 bases separated the two germline ends. The V gene's germline CDR1 is GTSNPN and CDR2 SVGIG (reference sequence). The CDR3 loop is CAWGNRQSSGNTIYF. Written as DNA, the CDR3 is TGTGCCTGGGGAAACCGACAGAGCTCTGGAAACACCATATATTTT.

This clone has ten or more counts. The J gene is TRBJ1-4, the V gene TRBV20-1; TRBD1 matches at 7 bases. Germline V CDR1 and CDR2: DFQATT, SNEGSKA (reference sequence). V shed 4 bases and J 7 bases; nucleotides not matched to a gene: 18. CDR3 size: 17 residues. The CDR3: CSANTLIVDRAAEKLFF. CDR3 DNA: TGCAGTGCTAATACTTTGATAGTTGACAGGGCCGCTGAAAAACTGTTTTTT.

This clone was recorded many times. V and J are TRBV7-9 and TRBJ2-7, with 8 bases fitting TRBD2. V gave up 5 bases and J gave up 0 bases; unmatched junction bases: 9. This CDR3 contains 16 residues. CDR1 and CDR2 from the germline V gene are SEHNR and FQNEAQ (reference sequence). CDR3 residues: CASSPHWTSRSYEQYF. CDR3 DNA sequence: TGTGCCAGCAGCCCCCATTGGACTAGCCGCTCCTACGAGCAGTACTTC.

To note about this clone: At one boundary the junction diverges from the germline segment, which might be a read error. This chain connects TRBV5-1 to TRBJ1-1, with D possibly matching TRBD1 (6 bases). The CDR3 totals 14 residues. Germline V CDR1 and CDR2: SGHRS, YFSETQ. For the CDR3, the DNA is TGCGCCAGCAGCTTACAGGGTAAGGACACTGAAGTTTTATTT. It specifies CASSLQGKDTEVLF.

This clone occurred many times. The chain is built from TRBV3-1 and TRBJ2-3, with D unclear. Germline lookup yields CDR1 LGHDT and CDR2 YNNKEL (reference sequence). The CDR3 contains 16 residues. The V end lost 0 bases, the J end lost 1 base, and 11 bases lay between the germline ends. DNA of the CDR3: TGTGCCAGCAGCCAAGATCTCGGAACGGGCACAGATACGCAGTATTTT. It specifies CASSQDLGTGTDTQYF.

Ten or more counts support this clone. The rearrangement joins TRBV25-1 to TRBJ2-2; 7 bases are shared with TRBD2. V dropped 5 bases and J dropped 5; count of bases not matched to a gene: 5. The germline V gene has CDR1 MGHDK and CDR2 SYGVNS. This CDR3 is 14 amino acids long. CDR3 sequence: CASSRLADTGELFF. The CDR3 DNA sequence: TGTGCCAGCAGTAGACTAGCTGATACCGGGGAGCTGTTTTTT.

This clone was counted ten times or more. The chain couples TRBV2 to TRBJ2-3; D is perhaps TRBD1 or TRBD2 (5 bases each). Germline loops: CDR1 SNHLY, CDR2 FYNNEI. This CDR3 is 15 amino acids long. Deletions cut 6 bases from V and 4 bases from J, with 17 bases between. CDR3 bases: TGTGCCAGCAGCCCTTGGGGGAGTAGGTCAGATACGCAGTATTTT. It translates to CASSPWGSRSDTQYF. The entire variable domain, with the rest obtained from reference TRBV2 and TRBJ2-3, is as follows: EPEVTQTPSHQVTQMGQEVILRCVPISNHLYFYWYRQILGQKVEFLVSFYNNEISEKSEIFDDQFSVERPDGSNFTLKIRSTKLEDSAMYFCASSPWGSRSDTQYFGPGTRLTVL.

With regard to this clone: Germline and junction disagree at one end, which may indicate a read error. The V gene is TRBV27, the J gene TRBJ1-5; D is ambiguous. Per germline, CDR1 MNHEY and CDR2 SMNVEV (reference sequence). The CDR3 is made up of 14 amino acids. The chain's CDR3 is CTSSLARLDQPQHF. The CDR3 DNA reads TGTACCAGCAGCCTGGCCAGGTTGGATCAGCCCCAGCATTTT.

This clone was detected ten times or more. The chain carries TRBV2 and TRBJ2-3; a weak D match, TRBD2 (6 bases). Trimming pared 6 bases from V and 2 bases from J, leaving 15 bases between. This CDR3 has 15 residues. Per the germline V gene, CDR1 is SNHLY and CDR2 is FYNNEI. The CDR3 bases are TGTGCCAGCAGAGCCGGGAGCGGCATCACAGATACGCAGTATTTT. Residues: CASRAGSGITDTQYF.

This clone is judged medium-sized (0.01 to 0.1%). The V and J genes are TRBV2 and TRBJ2-5, with 11 bases matching TRBD1. Germline V gene lookup returns CDR1 SNHLY and CDR2 FYNNEI. V was pared by 4 bases and J by 4 bases, with 2 bases of the junction left unmatched. CDR3 length: 14 amino acids. DNA of the CDR3: TGTGCCAGCAGTGGGACAGGGGGCGGAGAGACCCAGTACTTC. This encodes CASSGTGGGETQYF.

This clone was picked up many times. The chain uses TRBV24-1 and TRBJ1-1; 9 bases are a match to TRBD1. CDR1 KGHDR and CDR2 SFDVKD come from the germline V gene. The junction had 6 bases not matched to a gene; V was cut back by 2 bases and J by 3 bases. This CDR3 comprises 16 residues. The CDR3 region has the DNA TGTGCCACCAGTGATTCTGGGACAGGGACAGACACTGAAGCTTTCTTT. This codes for CATSDSGTGTDTEAFF.

This clone was counted ten times or more. The V and J genes are TRBV19 and TRBJ1-2, with TRBD1 matching 11 bases. The germline gives CDR1 LNHDA, CDR2 SQIVND (reference sequence). The CDR3 length is 16 residues. J lost 5 bases, V lost 9 bases, and 14 bases had no gene match. The DNA for the CDR3 is TGTGCCAGAGAACGCAACCGGGACAGGGGGTATTATGGCTACACCTTC. Its protein product is CARERNRDRGYYGYTF.

This chain's CDR3 is CASSGISGREDEQFF. DNA for the CDR3: TGTGCCAGCAGTGGCATTAGCGGGAGGGAGGATGAGCAGTTCTTC. The chain uses TRBV6-1 and TRBJ2-1, with TRBD2 identical over 11 bases. V trimming: 4 bases; J trimming: 8 bases; junction bases outside the gene matches: 7. The CDR3 sequence is 15 residues long. The V gene's germline CDR1 is MNHNS and CDR2 SASEGT.

This clone was picked up many times. CDR3 nucleotide sequence: TGTGCCAGCTCACTGGAGGCCCGCGAGCAGTACTTC. Translated: CASSLEAREQYF. The rearrangement joins TRBV18 to TRBJ2-7, with D tentatively TRBD2 (5 bases). In germline, CDR1 is KGHSH, CDR2 LQKENI. V shed 4 bases and J shed 6 bases, with 10 bases lying between them. This CDR3 has 12 residues.

As to this clone: A much larger clone is a single base away; this may be a read error. The same CDR3 also results from other DNA sequences found in this sample. The V call is TRBV5-6, the J call TRBJ2-6; a weak D match, TRBD1 (5 bases). CDR1 and CDR2 (germline): SGHDT, YYEEEE. The CDR3 extends over 14 amino acids. CDR3 sequence reads: CASSFYSGANVLTF. The CDR3 DNA follows: TGTGCCAGCAGCTTTTACTCTGGGGCAAACGTCCTGACTTTC.

In regard to this clone: The germline gene is not matched at one end of the junction; a read error may be the cause. V and J are TRBV6-2 or TRBV6-3 and TRBJ2-5, with TRBD2 as a possible D gene (6 bases). Germline lookup yields CDR1 MNHEY and CDR2 SVGEGT. The CDR3 is 15 amino acids. CDR3 in DNA: TGTGCCAGCAGTTACTCGGGGGGAGAGCAAGATACCCAGTACTTC. It specifies CASSYSGGEQDTQYF.